A selection of T cell receptor beta chains follows, all from one sample in a study of blood T cell repertoires in COVID-19. Libraries were prepared by immunoSEQ multiplex PCR; TCRdb keeps only in-frame clonotypes and omits some of them. The table shows some 120,000 clones, with approximately 89% occurring only once. Sequenced sample: peripheral blood. The receptors here all came from a woman aged 80 or over with COVID-19, enrolled during active disease. Both conserved end residues are part of each CDR3. The D gene is left open where the match is weak. The size of a clone is reported for some rows only, either as once, few or many, or as a class for expanded clones.

NA | NA | TRBJ2-7 | TRBV21-1 | CASSDNYEQYF | TGTGCCAGCAGCGACAACTACGAGCAGTACTTC
TRBD2 | NA | TRBJ2-1 | TRBV19 | CASTLESSGSSYNEQFF | TGTGCCAGTACCCTGGAGTCTAGCGGGAGCTCCTACAATGAGCAGTTCTTC
NA | NA | TRBJ1-4 | TRBV5-1 | CASSLVGVNEKLFF | TGCGCCAGCAGCTTGGTCGGGGTGAATGAAAAACTGTTTTTT
TRBD1 | once | TRBJ2-3 | TRBV5-1 | CASSLQGQGGTDTQYF | TGCGCCAGCAGCTTGCAGGGACAGGGGGGCACAGATACGCAGTATTTT
TRBD1 | NA | TRBJ2-1 | TRBV29-1 | CSVPPGQGVWNEQFF | TGCAGCGTTCCTCCGGGACAGGGGGTTTGGAATGAGCAGTTCTTC
TRBD1 | NA | TRBJ2-5 | TRBV7-9 | CASSSQGASGETQYF | TGTGCCAGCAGCTCACAGGGGGCTTCAGGGGAGACCCAGTACTTC
NA | NA | TRBJ2-4 | TRBV7-2 | CASSFQRGGETYF | TGTGCCAGCAGCTTCCAGAGGGGGGGCGAAACGTACTTC
NA | NA | TRBJ2-7 | TRBV28 | CASSPWGDRSSYEQYF | TGTGCCAGCAGCCCCTGGGGGGACCGAAGCTCCTACGAGCAGTACTTC
NA | NA | TRBJ2-7 | TRBV2 | CASSEIRRSSYEQYF | TGTGCCAGCAGTGAAATTCGCAGAAGCTCCTACGAGCAGTACTTC
TRBD1 | once | TRBJ1-3 | TRBV5-6 | CASSLFMGQGYFGNTIYF | TGTGCCAGCAGCTTGTTTATGGGACAGGGGTATTTTGGAAACACCATATATTTT
NA | NA | TRBJ1-1 | TRBV7-2 | CASSLTDAPSQGGAFF | TGTGCCAGCAGCCTAACGGACGCTCCTTCTCAGGGAGGAGCTTTCTTT
NA | NA | TRBJ2-1 | TRBV5-5 | CASSSVRDEQFF | TGTGCCAGCAGCTCGGTGCGGGATGAGCAGTTCTTC
TRBD2 | NA | TRBJ2-1 | TRBV19 | CASIRSAGAYNEQFF | TGTGCCAGTATACGGAGTGCGGGAGCCTACAATGAGCAGTTCTTC
NA | NA | TRBJ1-1 | TRBV4-1 | CASTQVLATEAFF | TGCGCCAGCACCCAGGTATTGGCCACTGAAGCTTTCTTT
TRBD1 | NA | TRBJ2-7 | TRBV7-8 | CASSLRTGGFYEQYF | TGTGCCAGCAGCCTCCGGACAGGGGGCTTTTACGAGCAGTACTTC
TRBD1 | NA | TRBJ2-2 | TRBV3-1/TRBV3-2 | CASSPTGQGGGGELFF | TGTGCCAGCAGCCCCACTGGACAGGGTGGCGGCGGGGAGCTGTTTTTT
TRBD1 | NA | TRBJ2-2 | TRBV24-1 | CATSAPGGVSNTGELFF | TGTGCCACCAGTGCCCCAGGGGGCGTTTCGAACACCGGGGAGCTGTTTTTT
TRBD2 | NA | TRBJ2-1 | TRBV7-9 | CASSLTGTSWSEQFF | TGTGCCAGCAGCTTGACCGGGACTAGTTGGTCTGAGCAGTTCTTC
TRBD1 | few | TRBJ1-5 | TRBV4-3 | CASSQDPSTGNQPQHF | TGCGCCAGCAGCCAAGACCCTTCGACAGGGAATCAGCCCCAGCATTTT
TRBD2 | NA | TRBJ2-2 | TRBV6-2/TRBV6-3 | CASSYGGLAPITGELFF | TGTGCCAGCAGTTACGGCGGACTAGCGCCGATCACCGGGGAGCTGTTTTTT
NA | NA | TRBJ2-1 | TRBV6-5 | CASSYDGAPGTNEQFF | TGTGCCAGCAGTTACGATGGTGCGCCGGGAACTAATGAGCAGTTCTTC
NA | once | TRBJ1-4 | TRBV29-1 | CSVEGVQGNGEKLFF | TGCAGCGTTGAAGGGGTCCAGGGGAATGGTGAAAAACTGTTTTTT
TRBD1 | NA | TRBJ2-7 | TRBV15 | CATSRSLGPRQGSYEQYF | TGTGCCACCAGCAGATCCCTGGGGCCCCGACAGGGATCCTACGAGCAGTACTTC
TRBD1 | NA | TRBJ2-2 | TRBV4-3 | CASSQDRRQGAGELFF | TGCGCCAGCAGCCAAGATAGGAGACAGGGGGCCGGGGAGCTGTTTTTT
NA | NA | TRBJ1-1 | TRBV6-5 | CASSYGERDTEAFF | TGTGCCAGCAGTTACGGGGAGAGAGACACTGAAGCTTTCTTT
TRBD1 | NA | TRBJ1-1 | TRBV28 | CASSFPQGNAFF | TGTGCCAGCAGTTTCCCACAGGGGAATGCTTTCTTT
NA | NA | TRBJ1-1 | TRBV4-3 | CASSPAGYMNTEAFF | TGCGCCAGCAGCCCCGCGGGGTACATGAACACTGAAGCTTTCTTT
NA | NA | TRBJ1-1 | TRBV18 | CASSPGRGTEAFF | TGTGCCAGCTCACCAGGCCGGGGGACTGAAGCTTTCTTT
NA | NA | TRBJ2-6 | TRBV5-1 | CASSLVRAGRQLSGANVLTF | TGCGCCAGCAGCTTGGTTCGGGCAGGTCGACAGCTCTCTGGGGCCAACGTCCTGACTTTC
NA | NA | TRBJ2-2 | TRBV9 | CASKPGVSTGELFF | TGTGCCAGCAAACCGGGGGTGAGCACCGGGGAGCTGTTTTTT
NA | NA | TRBJ2-5 | TRBV9 | CASSVGTSVQETQYF | TGTGCCAGCAGCGTAGGGACATCTGTCCAAGAGACCCAGTACTTC
TRBD2 | NA | TRBJ2-7 | TRBV5-1 | CASSLGTSGYEQYF | TGCGCCAGCAGCCTCGGGACTAGCGGCTACGAGCAGTACTTC
NA | few | TRBJ2-7 | TRBV5-6 | CASSLAGVYEQYF | TGTGCCAGCAGCTTGGCAGGGGTTTACGAGCAGTACTTC
NA | NA | TRBJ2-5 | TRBV27 | CASSPGGWSQETQYF | TGTGCCAGCAGTCCAGGGGGGTGGTCCCAAGAGACCCAGTACTTC
TRBD2 | once | TRBJ2-1 | TRBV19 | CASTPPGGYNEQFF | TGTGCCAGTACCCCGCCGGGGGGCTACAATGAGCAGTTCTTC
TRBD1 | NA | TRBJ2-7 | TRBV6-2/TRBV6-3 | CASSQDRDSSYEQYF | TGTGCCAGCAGTCAAGACCGGGACAGCTCCTACGAGCAGTACTTC
TRBD1 | NA | TRBJ1-1 | TRBV3-1/TRBV3-2 | CASSPSGQGNTEAFF | TGTGCCAGCAGCCCGTCGGGACAGGGGAACACTGAAGCTTTCTTT
NA | once | TRBJ2-6 | TRBV5-1 | CASSSPGTGANVLTF | TGCGCCAGCTCCAGTCCAGGGACTGGGGCCAACGTCCTGACTTTC
NA | NA | TRBJ2-3 | TRBV5-4 | CASSLGLASGTDTQYF | TGTGCCAGCAGCTTGGGTTTGGCTAGCGGCACAGATACGCAGTATTTT